Following are 4 T cell receptor beta chains from one sample sequenced in a study of blood T cell repertoires in COVID-19. Some clones are missing from TCRdb's copy, which holds only in-frame ones; the method was immunoSEQ multiplex PCR. This sample yields about 230,000 clones, of which 85% are seen a single time; just under 1% belongs to the top ten. Source material: peripheral blood. Receptor source: a man aged 40-49 years with acute or convalescent COVID-19.

The chain has TRBV7-9 and TRBJ1-2; D is undetermined. Per the germline V gene, CDR1 is SEHNR and CDR2 is FQNEAQ (reference sequence). This CDR3 has 15 amino acids. V was clipped by 7 bases and J by 7 bases, with 22 bases between them. CDR3 bases: TGTGCCAGCAACCCCCCCGGGAAGGGATCGGGTGGCTACACCTTC. Its protein product is CASNPPGKGSGGYTF.

The chain has TRBV4-1 and TRBJ1-1; a possible D gene is TRBD1 (5 bases). Germline CDR1 and CDR2: MGHRA and YSYEKL. V was cut by 0 bases and J by 1 base, with 9 bases left in between. CDR3 length: 15 amino acids. CDR3 bases: TGCGCCAGCAGCCAAGATCGGGGGGGGAACACTGAAGCTTTCTTT. Amino acids: CASSQDRGGNTEAFF.

About this clone itself: Other DNA sequences in this specimen translate into the identical CDR3. V gene TRBV3-1 (or the pseudogene TRBV3-2) combines with J gene TRBJ1-5, with D uncertain. CDR1 and CDR2 (germline): LGHDT, YNNKEL (reference sequence). V was shortened by 1 base and J by 4 bases, with 5 bases between the two germline ends. The CDR3 covers 13 residues. CDR3 residues: CASSQGLNQPQHF. For the CDR3, the DNA is TGTGCCAGCAGCCAAGGTCTGAATCAGCCCCAGCATTTT.

The V call is TRBV5-8, the J call TRBJ2-3; TRBD2 matches at 14 bases. CDR3 length equals 15 residues. The V segment lost 7 bases and the J segment 1 base; nucleotides outside the gene matches: 2. Germline V gene lookup returns CDR1 SGHTS and CDR2 YDEGEE. The CDR3 here is CASGGLAGGTDTQYF. CDR3 DNA: TGTGCCAGCGGGGGACTAGCGGGAGGCACAGATACGCAGTATTTT. The full variable domain, completed using reference TRBV5-8 and TRBJ2-3, is EAGVTQSPTHLIKTRGQQATLRCSPISGHTSVYWYQQALGLGLQFLLWYDEGEERNRGNFPPRFSGRQFPNYSSELNVNALELEDSALYLCASGGLAGGTDTQYFGPGTRLTVL.